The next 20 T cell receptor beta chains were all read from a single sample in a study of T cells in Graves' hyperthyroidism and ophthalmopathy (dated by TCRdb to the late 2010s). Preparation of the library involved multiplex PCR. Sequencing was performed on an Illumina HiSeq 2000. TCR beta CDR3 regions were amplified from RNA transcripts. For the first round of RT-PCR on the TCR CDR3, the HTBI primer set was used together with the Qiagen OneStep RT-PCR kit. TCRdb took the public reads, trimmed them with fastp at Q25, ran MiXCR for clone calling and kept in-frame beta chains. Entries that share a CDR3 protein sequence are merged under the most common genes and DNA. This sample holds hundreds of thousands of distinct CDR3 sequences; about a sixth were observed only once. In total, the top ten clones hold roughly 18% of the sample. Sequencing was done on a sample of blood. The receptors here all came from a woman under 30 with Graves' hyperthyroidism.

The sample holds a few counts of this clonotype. In DNA form, the CDR3 reads TGCGCCAGCAGCCAACCTACTACAGGGCGTGAGCAGTTCTTC. Its translation is CASSQPTTGREQFF. The chain has TRBV4-3 and TRBJ2-1; D might be TRBD1 (6 bases). Germline CDR1 is LGHNA and CDR2 is YSLEER. V was clipped by 2 bases and J by 9 bases, with 14 bases between them. The CDR3 extends over 14 amino acids.

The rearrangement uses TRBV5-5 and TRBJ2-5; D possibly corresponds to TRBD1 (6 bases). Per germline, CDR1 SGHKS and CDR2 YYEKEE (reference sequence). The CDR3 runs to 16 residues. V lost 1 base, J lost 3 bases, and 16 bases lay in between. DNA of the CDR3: TGTGCCAGCAGCTTGTTCGCAGGGGTGGTCGAAGAGACCCAGTACTTC. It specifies CASSLFAGVVEETQYF.

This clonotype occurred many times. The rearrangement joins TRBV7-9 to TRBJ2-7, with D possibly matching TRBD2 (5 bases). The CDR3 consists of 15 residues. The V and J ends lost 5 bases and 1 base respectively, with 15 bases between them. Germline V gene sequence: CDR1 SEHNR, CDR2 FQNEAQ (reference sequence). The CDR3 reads CASSLSGSGSYEQYF. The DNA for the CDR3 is TGTGCCAGCAGCCTGTCGGGGAGCGGTTCCTACGAGCAGTACTTC.

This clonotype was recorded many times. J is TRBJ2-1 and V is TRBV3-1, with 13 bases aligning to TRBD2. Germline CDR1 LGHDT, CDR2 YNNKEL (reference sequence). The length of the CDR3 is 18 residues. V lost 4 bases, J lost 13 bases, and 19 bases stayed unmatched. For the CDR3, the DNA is TGTGCCAGCAGCCGGGACAGGGGAACTAGCGGGAGGGCCGAGGGTCAGTTCTTC. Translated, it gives CASSRDRGTSGRAEGQFF.

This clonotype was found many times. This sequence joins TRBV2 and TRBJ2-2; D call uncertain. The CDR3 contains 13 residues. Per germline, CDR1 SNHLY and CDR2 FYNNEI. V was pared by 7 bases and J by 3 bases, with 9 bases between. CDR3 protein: CASIWTDTGELFF. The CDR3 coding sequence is TGTGCCAGCATCTGGACCGACACCGGGGAGCTGTTTTTT.

CDR3 amino acids: CASSGGGAYNSPLHF. CDR3 nucleotides: TGTGCCAGCAGTGGAGGGGGTGCCTATAATTCACCCCTCCACTTT. This chain connects TRBV6-1 to TRBJ1-6, with D possibly matching TRBD1 (6 bases). CDR1 MNHNS and CDR2 SASEGT come from the germline V gene. CDR3 length: 15 amino acids. Trimming left V 4 bases short and J 2 bases short, with 9 bases between.

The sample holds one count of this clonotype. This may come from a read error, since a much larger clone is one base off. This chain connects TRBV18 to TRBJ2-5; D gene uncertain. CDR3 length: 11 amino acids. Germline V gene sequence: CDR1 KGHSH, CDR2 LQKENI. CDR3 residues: CASSTSETQHF. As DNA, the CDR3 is TGTGCCAGCTCCACTTCGGAGACCCAGCACTTC.

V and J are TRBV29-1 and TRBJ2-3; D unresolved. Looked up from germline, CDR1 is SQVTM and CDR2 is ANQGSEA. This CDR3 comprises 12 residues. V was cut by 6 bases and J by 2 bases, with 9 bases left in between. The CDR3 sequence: CSVEHSTDTQYF. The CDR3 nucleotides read TGCAGCGTGGAGCACTCCACAGATACGCAGTATTTT.

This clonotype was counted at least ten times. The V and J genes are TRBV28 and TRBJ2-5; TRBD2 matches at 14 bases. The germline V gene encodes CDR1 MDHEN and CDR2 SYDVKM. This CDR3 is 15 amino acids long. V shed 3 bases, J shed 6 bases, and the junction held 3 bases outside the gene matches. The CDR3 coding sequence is TGTGCCAGCAGTTTTGGACTAGCGGGAGGCCAGACCCAGTACTTC. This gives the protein CASSFGLAGGQTQYF.

The CDR3 region has the DNA TGTGCCAGTAGTATGTCAGGGAGCTCTGGAAACACCATATATTTT. This codes for CASSMSGSSGNTIYF. J is TRBJ1-3 and V is TRBV19, with D tentatively TRBD1 (5 bases). The CDR3 covers 15 residues. V lost 3 bases and J 0 bases, leaving 9 bases between the germline ends. Germline CDR1 reads LNHDA; CDR2 reads SQIVND (reference sequence).

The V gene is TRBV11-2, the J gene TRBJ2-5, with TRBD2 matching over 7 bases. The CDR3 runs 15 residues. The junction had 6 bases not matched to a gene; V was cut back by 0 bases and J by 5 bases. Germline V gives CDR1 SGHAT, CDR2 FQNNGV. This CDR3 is CASSLELGGTETQYF. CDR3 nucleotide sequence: TGTGCCAGCAGCTTAGAGTTGGGGGGGACGGAGACCCAGTACTTC.

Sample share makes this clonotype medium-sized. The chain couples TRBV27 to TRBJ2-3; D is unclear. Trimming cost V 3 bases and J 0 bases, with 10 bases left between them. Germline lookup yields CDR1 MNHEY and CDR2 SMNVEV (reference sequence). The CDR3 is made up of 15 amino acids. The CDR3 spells CASSFRDPSTDTQYF. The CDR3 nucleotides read TGTGCCAGCAGTTTCAGAGACCCTAGCACAGATACGCAGTATTTT.

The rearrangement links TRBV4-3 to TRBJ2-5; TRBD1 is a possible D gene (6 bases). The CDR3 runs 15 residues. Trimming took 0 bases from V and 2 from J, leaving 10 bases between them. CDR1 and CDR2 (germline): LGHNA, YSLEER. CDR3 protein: CASSQEGGQQETQYF. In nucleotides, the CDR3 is TGCGCCAGCAGCCAAGAAGGAGGACAGCAAGAGACCCAGTACTTC.

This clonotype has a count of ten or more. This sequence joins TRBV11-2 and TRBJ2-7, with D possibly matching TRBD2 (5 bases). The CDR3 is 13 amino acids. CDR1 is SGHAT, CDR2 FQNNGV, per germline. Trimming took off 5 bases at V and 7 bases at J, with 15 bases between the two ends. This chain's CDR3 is CASSPEPGDEQYF. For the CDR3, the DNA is TGTGCCAGCAGCCCCGAACCCGGGGATGAGCAGTACTTC.

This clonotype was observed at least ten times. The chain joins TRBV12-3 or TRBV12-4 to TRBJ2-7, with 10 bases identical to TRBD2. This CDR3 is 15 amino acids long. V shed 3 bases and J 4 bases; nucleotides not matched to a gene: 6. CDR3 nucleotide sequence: TGTGCCAGCAGTTTTGGGAGGACTAGCGGATACGAGCAGTACTTC. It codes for CASSFGRTSGYEQYF.

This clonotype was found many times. CDR3 DNA sequence: TGTGCCACCAGTGATGACGGCAATGAGCAGTTCTTC. Its translation is CATSDDGNEQFF. This chain uses TRBV24-1 with TRBJ2-1, with D unresolved. Per germline, CDR1 KGHDR and CDR2 SFDVKD. V lost 3 bases and J 6 bases, leaving 5 bases between the germline ends. CDR3 size: 12 residues.

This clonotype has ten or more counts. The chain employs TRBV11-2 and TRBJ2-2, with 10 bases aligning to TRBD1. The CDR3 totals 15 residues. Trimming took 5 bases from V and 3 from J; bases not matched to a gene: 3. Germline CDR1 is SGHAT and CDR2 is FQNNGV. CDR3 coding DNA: TGTGCCAGCAGCGGGACAGGGGTCGACACCGGGGAGCTGTTTTTT. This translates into CASSGTGVDTGELFF.

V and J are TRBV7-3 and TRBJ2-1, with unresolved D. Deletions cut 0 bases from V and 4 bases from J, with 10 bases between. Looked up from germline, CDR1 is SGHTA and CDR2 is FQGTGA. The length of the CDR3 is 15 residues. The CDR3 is CASSLTPLPYNEQFF. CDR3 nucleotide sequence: TGTGCCAGCAGCTTAACTCCTCTACCTTACAATGAGCAGTTCTTC.

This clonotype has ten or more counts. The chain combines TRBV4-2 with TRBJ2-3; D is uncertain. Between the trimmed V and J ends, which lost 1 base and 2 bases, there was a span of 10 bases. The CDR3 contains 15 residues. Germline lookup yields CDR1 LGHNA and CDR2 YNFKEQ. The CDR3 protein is CASSQGASITDTQYF. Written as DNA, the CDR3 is TGTGCCAGCAGCCAAGGGGCCTCTATCACAGATACGCAGTATTTT.

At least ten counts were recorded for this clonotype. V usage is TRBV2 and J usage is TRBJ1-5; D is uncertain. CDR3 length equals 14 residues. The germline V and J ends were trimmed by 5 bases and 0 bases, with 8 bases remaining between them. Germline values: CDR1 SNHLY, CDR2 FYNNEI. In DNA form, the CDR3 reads TGTGCCAGCAGTCCAACCCTTAGCAATCAGCCCCAGCATTTT. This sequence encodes CASSPTLSNQPQHF. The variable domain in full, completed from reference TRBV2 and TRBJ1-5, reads EPEVTQTPSHQVTQMGQEVILRCVPISNHLYFYWYRQILGQKVEFLVSFYNNEISEKSEIFDDQFSVERPDGSNFTLKIRSTKLEDSAMYFCASSPTLSNQPQHFGDGTRLSIL.